These 6 T cell receptor beta chains were all obtained from the same sample, sequenced in a study of T cell responses to AZD1222 COVID-19 vaccine (dated by TCRdb to the early 2020s). The library was generated by the immunoSEQ multiplex PCR assay. In TCRdb, the immuneACCESS table is reduced to in-frame sequences with V and J assigned. These tables do not hold every clone; where another copy was compared, an unresolved V gene accounts for under half, and the others remain unexplained. The sample has about 180,000 clones on record, 88% of them singletons. Jointly, the top ten make up roughly 0.5% of the sample. This sample's time point label indicates: baseline before first vaccination. Specimen: peripheral blood, collected on day 0 of AZD1222 vaccination. The receptors derive from an adult in good health.

The chain couples TRBV5-8 to TRBJ2-3; D uncertain. Germline V gives CDR1 SGHTS, CDR2 YDEGEE. With 1 base removed from V and 7 bases from J, the gap between germline ends came to 13 bases. CDR3 length: 14 amino acids. DNA of the CDR3: TGTGCCAGCAGCTTGAAAGGTCGGTCGCATACGCAGTATTTT. Its protein product is CASSLKGRSHTQYF. The full variable domain, in which reference TRBV5-8 and TRBJ2-3 provide the parts outside the CDR3, is EAGVTQSPTHLIKTRGQQATLRCSPISGHTSVYWYQQALGLGLQFLLWYDEGEERNRGNFPPRFSGRQFPNYSSELNVNALELEDSALYLCASSLKGRSHTQYFGPGTRLTVL.

The table lists this clone with a count of one. V gene TRBV5-1 combines with J gene TRBJ2-7; 8 positions agree with TRBD1. The trim removed 4 bases at V and 2 bases at J, leaving 8 bases unmatched. The CDR3 contains 15 residues. Germline loops: CDR1 SGHRS, CDR2 YFSETQ. CDR3 in DNA: TGCGCCAGCAGCCCCCGGACAGGGAGAACCTACGAGCAGTACTTC. Its protein product is CASSPRTGRTYEQYF.

The rearrangement uses TRBV19 and TRBJ2-1; 9 bases fit TRBD2. Germline CDR1 reads LNHDA; CDR2 reads SQIVND (reference sequence). The CDR3 extends over 13 amino acids. Trimming cost V 6 bases and J 4 bases; bases outside gene matches: 1. This CDR3 is CASSLAGYNEQFF. As DNA, the CDR3 is TGTGCCAGTAGCCTAGCGGGGTACAATGAGCAGTTCTTC.

The chain links TRBV5-8 to TRBJ1-5; 8 positions agree with TRBD1. In germline, CDR1 is SGHTS, CDR2 YDEGEE. The CDR3 totals 16 residues. V was clipped by 5 bases and J by 4 bases; unmatched bases: 11. This CDR3 reads CASSRTGQGGNQPQHF. The CDR3 DNA sequence: TGTGCCAGCAGTCGGACCGGACAGGGAGGAAATCAGCCCCAGCATTTT.

The chain combines TRBV3-1 (or the pseudogene TRBV3-2) with TRBJ2-4; TRBD1 matches at 11 bases. V dropped 5 bases and J dropped 7; count of bases not matched to a gene: 16. The CDR3 extends over 18 amino acids. CDR1 is LGHDT, CDR2 YNNKEL, per germline (reference sequence). For the CDR3, the DNA is TGTGCCAGCAGCTCACTGGGGACAGGGGGAAGGCCCGCCAACATTCAGTACTTC. Translating it yields CASSSLGTGGRPANIQYF.

The genes are TRBV12-3 or TRBV12-4 and TRBJ1-2; D not resolved. CDR3 length equals 13 residues. V was shortened by 1 base and J by 0 bases, with 3 bases between the two germline ends. This chain's CDR3 is CASSLGANYGYTF. CDR3 nucleotide sequence: TGTGCCAGCAGTTTAGGCGCTAACTATGGCTACACCTTC.